The rows below give T cell receptor beta chains drawn from one sample of a study of T cells in Graves' hyperthyroidism and ophthalmopathy. TCRdb re-called the multiplex PCR reads with MiXCR, one entry per CDR3 protein. This table has some 560,000 distinct CDR3 sequences, roughly 14% appearing once. The sequencing sample was made of blood. The receptors derive from a woman in her thirties with Graves' hyperthyroidism. CDR3s leave out the opening cysteine and the closing phenylalanine or tryptophan.

CDR3aa,v_gene,j_gene
ASSDPTRGAKNIQY,TRBV27,TRBJ2-4
ASSPLRYEQY,TRBV7-2,TRBJ2-7
ASSLEREGSYEQY,TRBV11-2,TRBJ2-7
ASRPGTRSVVGEQF,TRBV19,TRBJ2-1
SALREGLETQY,TRBV20-1,TRBJ2-5
ASSRVASYEQY,TRBV18,TRBJ2-7
AWGSRVDTQY,TRBV30,TRBJ2-3
SARPYLDKSNQPQH,TRBV20-1,TRBJ1-5
ASSVDMPSYNEQF,TRBV10-2,TRBJ2-1
ASAIVAGLAGGQTYEQY,TRBV27,TRBJ2-7
ASSPLGLAPDNEQF,TRBV6-1,TRBJ2-1
ASSPTSGSTTDTQY,TRBV18,TRBJ2-3
ASSLKGFFETQY,TRBV13,TRBJ2-5
ASSYSREGADTQY,TRBV7-8,TRBJ2-3
AIRTGGRLF,TRBV12-3/TRBV12-4,TRBJ2-2
ASSQTSGSSNEQF,TRBV9,TRBJ2-1
ASSLSSQGYEQF,TRBV5-1,TRBJ2-1
AGSQVGGRSSGYNEQF,TRBV4-2,TRBJ2-1
SARSRGRVGYT,TRBV20-1,TRBJ1-2
ASSVGAAGNTIY,TRBV9,TRBJ1-3
ASSYSAGDSGNTIY,TRBV6-6,TRBJ1-3
ASSSSGKETQY,TRBV2,TRBJ2-5
ASSPYTNNEQF,TRBV11-3,TRBJ2-1
ASSSKDRPMNTEAF,TRBV5-6,TRBJ1-1
ASSLVAGRVYNEQF,TRBV5-5,TRBJ2-1
ASSFSQESSYEQY,TRBV5-1,TRBJ2-7
ASSIGTSGRVADTQY,TRBV19,TRBJ2-3